This T cell receptor (beta chain) was recorded in a study of CD8 T cells in Susac syndrome. Germline loops: CDR1 DFQATT, CDR2 SNEGSKA (reference sequence). This CDR3 has 17 amino acids. V lost 5 bases and J 0 bases, leaving 20 bases between the germline ends. Random-hexamer reverse transcription was applied to roughly 0.5 to 1 ug RNA. An immunoSEQ multiplex PCR amplified TCR beta CDR3 over 54 Vbeta and 13 Jbeta. In TCRdb, the immunoSEQ multiplex PCR reads were re-called with MiXCR into one record per CDR3 protein. The data hold about 120,000 distinct CDR3 sequences, with nearly 95% observed a single time.

The receptor was isolated from a human donor in good health. The material sequenced was CD4+ T cells from PBMCs. The J gene is TRBJ1-3, the V gene TRBV20-1; D call uncertain. The CDR3 region has the DNA TGCAGTGCTCTTCCTGGGGTCCGTTTCAACTCTGGAAACACCATATATTTT. Its translation is CSALPGVRFNSGNTIYF.